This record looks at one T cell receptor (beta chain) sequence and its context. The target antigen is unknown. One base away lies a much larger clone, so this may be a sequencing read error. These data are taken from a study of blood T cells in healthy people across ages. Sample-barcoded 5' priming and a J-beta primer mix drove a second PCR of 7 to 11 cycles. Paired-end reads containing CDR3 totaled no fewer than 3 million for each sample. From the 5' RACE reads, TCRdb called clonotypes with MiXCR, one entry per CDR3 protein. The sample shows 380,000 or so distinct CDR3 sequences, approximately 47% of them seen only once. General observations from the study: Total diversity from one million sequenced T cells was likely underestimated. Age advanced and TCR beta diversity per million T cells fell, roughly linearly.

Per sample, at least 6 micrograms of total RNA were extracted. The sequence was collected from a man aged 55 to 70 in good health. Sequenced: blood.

The chain's CDR3 is CASSFRTGNSSPLHF. Written as DNA, the CDR3 is TGTGCCAGCAGTTTCCGGACAGGGAATAGTTCACCCCTCCACTTT. The rearrangement joins TRBV27 to TRBJ1-6; 8 bases fit TRBD1. The trim removed 3 bases at V and 9 bases at J, leaving 7 bases unmatched. This CDR3 has 15 residues. Germline CDR1 reads MNHEY; CDR2 reads SMNVEV (reference sequence).